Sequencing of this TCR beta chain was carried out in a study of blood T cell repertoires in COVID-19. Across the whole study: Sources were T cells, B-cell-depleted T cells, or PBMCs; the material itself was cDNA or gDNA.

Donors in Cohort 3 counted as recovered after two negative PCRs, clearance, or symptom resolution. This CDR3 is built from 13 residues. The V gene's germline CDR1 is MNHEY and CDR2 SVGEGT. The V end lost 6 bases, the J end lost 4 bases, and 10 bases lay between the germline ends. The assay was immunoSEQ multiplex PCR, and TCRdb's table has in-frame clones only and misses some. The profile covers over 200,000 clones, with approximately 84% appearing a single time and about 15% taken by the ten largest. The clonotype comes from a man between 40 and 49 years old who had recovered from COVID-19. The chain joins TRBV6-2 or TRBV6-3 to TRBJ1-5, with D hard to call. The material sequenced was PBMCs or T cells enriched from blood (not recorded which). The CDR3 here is CASSLHSNQPQHF. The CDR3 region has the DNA TGTGCCAGCAGCCTGCACAGTAATCAGCCCCAGCATTTT.